This T cell receptor beta chain is drawn from a study of cytomegalovirus exposure and HLA in healthy donors. Clones were sequenced by immunoSEQ multiplex PCR, and TCRdb holds only the in-frame ones, with some missing. The sample holds about 360,000 clones, 75% to 90% seen once. Per the germline V gene, CDR1 is GTSNPN and CDR2 is SVGIG (reference sequence). V was cut by 3 bases and J by 9 bases, with 12 bases left in between. This CDR3 region has 12 residues. General study results and limits: In vitro, a few CMV-associated chains proved specific for CMV antigens.

Concerning this clone itself: The antigen remains undetermined.

The source material was PBMCs. This chain uses TRBV30 with TRBJ2-1, with a tentative D call TRBD2 (5 bases). The origin of this receptor is a woman younger than 30 in good health and CMV-seronegative. The CDR3 bases are TGTGCCTGGAGCCCGTCGGGGAGTGAGCAGTTCTTC. Residues: CAWSPSGSEQFF.